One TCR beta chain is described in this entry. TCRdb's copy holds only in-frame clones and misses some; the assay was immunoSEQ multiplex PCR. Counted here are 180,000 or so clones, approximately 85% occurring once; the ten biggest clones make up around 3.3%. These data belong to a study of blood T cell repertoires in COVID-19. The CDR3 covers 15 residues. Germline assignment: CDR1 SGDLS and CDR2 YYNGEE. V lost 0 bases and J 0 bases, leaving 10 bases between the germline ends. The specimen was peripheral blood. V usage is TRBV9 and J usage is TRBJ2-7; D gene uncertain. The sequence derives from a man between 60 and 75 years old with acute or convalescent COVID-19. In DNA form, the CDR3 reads TGTGCCAGCAGCGTAGGCCCAGAAGACTCCTACGAGCAGTACTTC. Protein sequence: CASSVGPEDSYEQYF.